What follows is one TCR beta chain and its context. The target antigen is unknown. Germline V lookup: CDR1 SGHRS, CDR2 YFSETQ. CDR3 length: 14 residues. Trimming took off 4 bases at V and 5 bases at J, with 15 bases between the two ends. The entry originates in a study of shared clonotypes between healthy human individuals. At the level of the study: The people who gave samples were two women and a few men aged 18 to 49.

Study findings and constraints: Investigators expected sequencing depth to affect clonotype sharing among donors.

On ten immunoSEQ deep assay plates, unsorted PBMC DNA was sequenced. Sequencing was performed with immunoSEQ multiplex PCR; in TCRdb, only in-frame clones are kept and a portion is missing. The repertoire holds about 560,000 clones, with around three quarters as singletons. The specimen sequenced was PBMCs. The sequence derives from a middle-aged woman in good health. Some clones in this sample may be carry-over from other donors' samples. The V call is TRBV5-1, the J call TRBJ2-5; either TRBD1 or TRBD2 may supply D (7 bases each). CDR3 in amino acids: CASSLQGREETQYF. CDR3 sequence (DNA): TGCGCCAGCAGCCTACAGGGGCGGGAGGAGACCCAGTACTTC.